Here is one T cell receptor (beta chain) with its context. For TCRbeta, the library was prepared with unique molecular identifiers. Each CDR3 protein is one row after TCRdb ran MiXCR on the PCR reads. The sample contains over 400,000 distinct CDR3 sequences, around 13% of which appear only once. V was shortened by 2 bases and J by 2 bases, with 11 bases between the two germline ends. The CDR3 runs 15 residues. Germline CDR1 reads SGHVS; CDR2 reads FQNEAQ. This sample was taken from a study of T-cell reconstitution after alpha-beta-depleted transplantation in children. The TCR sequence derives from a human donor who donated a stem cell graft to a child with combined immunodeficiency. This chain links TRBV7-8 with TRBJ2-3, with D unresolved. The sequenced sample was PBMCs from the stem cell graft donor, obtained from the stem cell graft. CDR3 sequence: CASSLQQTDTDTQYF. DNA for the CDR3: TGTGCCAGCAGCTTACAGCAAACCGACACAGATACGCAGTATTTT.